The sample holds many counts of the clone carrying this T cell receptor beta chain. Its cognate antigen is unknown. This record comes from a study of glioma-infiltrating T cells. Study-wide findings and caveats: Above-expected tissue-blood divergence occurred in all gliomas, most in low-grade ones.

CDR3 length: 14 residues. Trimming removed 7 bases at V and 2 bases at J, with 12 bases between. Per the germline V gene, CDR1 is MNHEY and CDR2 is SVGEGT. Using RNA template, CDR3s of TCR alpha and beta were amplified with iRepertoire arm-PCR. For one-step reverse transcription and amplification, 100-400 ng of tissue mRNA or PBMC total RNA was used. TCRdb ran MiXCR on the multiplex PCR reads and lists one entry per CDR3 protein. This repertoire shows about 410,000 distinct CDR3 sequences, about two fifths found once; its top ten account for 9.5% to 15%. The sequenced material came from glioma tissue, nonneoplastic brain tissue, or PBMCs (not recorded which). This TCR was recovered from a human donor with low-grade glioma or glioblastoma, undergoing nonglioma brain surgery, or in good health (not recorded which). The rearrangement joins TRBV6-2 or TRBV6-3 to TRBJ2-1, with D unresolved. The CDR3 region is CASKARLTYNEQFF. The DNA for the CDR3 is TGTGCCAGCAAGGCCCGTTTGACCTACAATGAGCAGTTCTTC.